This entry describes one TCR beta chain. What it binds is not known. The sample has other DNA sequences that encode this CDR3 too. This record belongs to a study of cytotoxic CD8 clonotypes in ibrutinib-treated CLL. Study details: Within the patient group, around twelve were relapsed/refractory and approximately 15 treatment-naive, and some 18 were IGHV unmutated. Findings and caveats of the study: Clonality rose at ibrutinib response and fell back toward baseline at progression.

CDR1 is SGHRS and CDR2 is YFSETQ in the germline V gene. Trimming took 0 bases from V and 1 from J, leaving 7 bases between them. The CDR3 loop spans 14 amino acids. Target depth was 1 in 200,000 to 1 in 1 million T cells, about 10x per clonotype. Sequencing was performed with immunoSEQ multiplex PCR; in TCRdb, only in-frame clones are kept and a portion is missing. The sample contains over 200,000 clones, just over 70% of which appear only once. The receptor comes from a human donor with chronic lymphocytic leukemia. Sequences were derived from PBMCs, sampled after 12 months of ibrutinib treatment. The chain carries TRBV5-1 and TRBJ2-5; D gene uncertain. As DNA, the CDR3 is TGCGCCAGCAGCTTGGTGGGCTCCCAAGAGACCCAGTACTTC. It translates to CASSLVGSQETQYF. The full variable domain, its missing parts supplied by reference TRBV5-1 and TRBJ2-5, is KAGVTQTPRYLIKTRGQQVTLSCSPISGHRSVSWYQQTPGQGLQFLFEYFSETQRNKGNFPGRFSGRQFSNSRSEMNVSTLELGDSALYLCASSLVGSQETQYFGPGTRLLVL.